The 9 T cell receptor beta chains below were found in one sample sequenced in a study of PD-L1 blockade in urothelial cancer. Assay used: immunoSEQ multiplex PCR; TCRdb lists only in-frame clones, some missing. This table holds around 120,000 clones, roughly 84% found once. Sample: PBMCs, taken around atezolizumab (anti-PD-L1) treatment. The origin of the receptors is a man between 45 and 60 years old with urothelial cancer.

The chain employs TRBV21-1 and TRBJ2-7; no DNA check was done on the table's D call, TRBD1. TRBV21-1 is a documented pseudogene. There are 15 residues in the CDR3. The CDR3 bases are TGTGCCAGCAGCTCTGGAGGGACAGGGCCTGGAGAGCAGTACTTC. Translating it yields CASSSGGTGPGEQYF.

The chain is built from TRBV29-1 and TRBJ1-1; 9 bases are a match to TRBD1. The CDR3 is 13 amino acids. Per germline, CDR1 SQVTM and CDR2 ANQGSEA. The junction had 6 bases not matched to a gene; V was cut back by 5 bases and J by 5 bases. The CDR3 is CSVKRTGDTEAFF. The CDR3 nucleotides read TGCAGCGTTAAACGGACAGGGGATACTGAAGCTTTCTTT.

This clone appeared a few times. The chain recombines TRBV28 with TRBJ1-5, with a tentative D call TRBD1 (6 bases). The CDR3 length is 14 residues. V lost 5 bases to trimming and J lost 0 bases, with 8 bases between them. CDR1 MDHEN and CDR2 SYDVKM come from the germline V gene. The CDR3 is CASSRGGSNQPQHF. Written as DNA, the CDR3 is TGTGCCAGCAGTAGGGGGGGTAGCAATCAGCCCCAGCATTTT.

The rearrangement links TRBV5-1 to TRBJ2-3, with TRBD1 identical over 8 bases. Germline lookup yields CDR1 SGHRS and CDR2 YFSETQ. This CDR3 is built from 15 residues. The junction had 6 bases not matched to a gene; V was cut back by 6 bases and J by 0 bases. CDR3 bases: TGCGCCAGCACCGTCGGACAGGGCAGCACAGATACGCAGTATTTT. Its protein product is CASTVGQGSTDTQYF.

The chain joins TRBV5-4 to TRBJ2-3; D perhaps matches TRBD2 (6 bases). The germline V gene has CDR1 SGHNT and CDR2 YYREEE (reference sequence). The length of the CDR3 is 14 residues. Trimming took 5 bases from V and 4 from J, leaving 14 bases between them. The CDR3 sequence: CASRATGASDTQYF. The CDR3 region has the DNA TGTGCCAGCAGGGCGACGGGAGCCTCAGATACGCAGTATTTT.

The rearrangement links TRBV11-2 to TRBJ1-1; weak D call: TRBD1 (5 bases). The V and J ends lost 3 bases and 0 bases respectively, with 14 bases between them. The germline V gene encodes CDR1 SGHAT and CDR2 FQNNGV. This CDR3 is built from 16 residues. This CDR3 is CASSFKGWSMNTEAFF. The CDR3 DNA sequence: TGTGCCAGCAGCTTCAAGGGGTGGTCGATGAACACTGAAGCTTTCTTT.

The genes are TRBV19 and TRBJ1-1, with D perhaps matching TRBD1 (6 bases). Trimming removed 4 bases at V and 2 bases at J, with 14 bases between. Germline V gene data show CDR1 as LNHDA and CDR2 as SQIVND (reference sequence). The CDR3 totals 15 residues. In DNA form, the CDR3 reads TGTGCCAGTAGTAAAGACGGACAGCCTAACACTGAAGCTTTCTTT. Amino acid sequence: CASSKDGQPNTEAFF.

J is TRBJ2-2 and V is TRBV7-9, with TRBD1 as a possible D gene (5 bases). The CDR3 totals 14 residues. V gave up 4 bases and J gave up 0 bases, with 6 bases separating them. Germline CDR1 and CDR2: SEHNR and FQNEAQ (reference sequence). This CDR3 reads CASSWGANTGELFF. The CDR3 region has the DNA TGTGCCAGCAGCTGGGGCGCGAACACCGGGGAGCTGTTTTTT.

The chain recombines TRBV7-6 with TRBJ1-5; possible D gene TRBD1, 5 bases. The ends were cut back, 1 base at V and 7 bases at J, with 14 bases in the middle. The CDR3 consists of 15 residues. Germline CDR1 is SGHVS and CDR2 is FNYEAQ. Here the CDR3 reads CASSLDSGSGQPQHF. As DNA, the CDR3 is TGTGCCAGCAGCTTAGATTCAGGGTCAGGACAGCCCCAGCATTTT.